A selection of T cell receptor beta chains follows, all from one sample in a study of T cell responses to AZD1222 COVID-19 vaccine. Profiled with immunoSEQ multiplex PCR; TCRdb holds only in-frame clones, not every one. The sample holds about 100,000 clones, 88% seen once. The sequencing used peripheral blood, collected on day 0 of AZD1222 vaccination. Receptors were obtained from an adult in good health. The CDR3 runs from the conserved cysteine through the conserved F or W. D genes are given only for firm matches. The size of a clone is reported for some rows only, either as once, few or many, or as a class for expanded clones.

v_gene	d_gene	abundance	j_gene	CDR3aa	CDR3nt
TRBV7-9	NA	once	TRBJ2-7	CASSLRGRPYEQYF	TGTGCCAGCAGCTTACGGGGGAGACCCTACGAGCAGTACTTC
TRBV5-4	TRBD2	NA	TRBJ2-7	CASSLAGGRSYEQYF	TGTGCCAGCAGCTTGGCGGGAGGGCGCTCCTACGAGCAGTACTTC
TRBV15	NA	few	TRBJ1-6	CATSRVRSNNSPLHF	TGTGCCACCAGCAGAGTAAGGAGTAATAATTCACCCCTCCACTTT
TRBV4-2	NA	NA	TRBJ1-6	CASSAESAALGAHLHF	TGTGCCAGCAGCGCAGAAAGTGCAGCCTTAGGGGCGCACCTCCACTTT
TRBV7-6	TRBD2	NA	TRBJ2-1	CASSLVAGGPEQFF	TGTGCCAGCAGCTTAGTAGCGGGAGGGCCTGAGCAGTTCTTC
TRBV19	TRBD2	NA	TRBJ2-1	CASSMREEQFF	TGTGCCAGTAGTATGCGGGAGGAGCAGTTCTTC
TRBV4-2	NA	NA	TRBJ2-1	CASSPSGRSLRVSYNEQFF	TGTGCCAGCAGCCCGAGCGGGCGATCACTAAGGGTGTCCTACAATGAGCAGTTCTTC
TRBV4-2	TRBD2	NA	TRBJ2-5	CASSQIWSAGTSGQETQYF	TGTGCCAGCAGCCAAATCTGGTCCGCCGGGACTAGCGGCCAAGAGACCCAGTACTTC
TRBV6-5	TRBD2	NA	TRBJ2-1	CASKLAGGPGREQFF	TGTGCCAGCAAACTAGCGGGAGGGCCGGGGAGGGAGCAGTTCTTC
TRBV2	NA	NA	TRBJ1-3	CASSDQGTGNTIYF	TGTGCCAGCAGTGATCAGGGGACTGGAAACACCATATATTTT
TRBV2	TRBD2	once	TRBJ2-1	CASSEGVLRESTDNEQFF	TGTGCCAGCAGTGAAGGTGTATTGCGGGAGTCCACTGACAATGAGCAGTTCTTC
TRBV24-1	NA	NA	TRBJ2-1	CATSDPPGQKTSRHSNEQFF	TGTGCCACCAGTGATCCCCCGGGACAGAAGACTAGCCGTCATTCCAATGAGCAGTTCTTC
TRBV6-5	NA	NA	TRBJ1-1	CAAQGDWMNTEAFF	TGTGCCGCCCAGGGAGACTGGATGAACACTGAAGCTTTCTTT
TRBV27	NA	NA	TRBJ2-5	CASREGAKETQYF	TGTGCCAGCCGGGAAGGGGCGAAAGAGACCCAGTACTTC
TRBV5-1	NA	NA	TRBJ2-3	CASSLAVSRGTDTQYF	TGCGCCAGCAGCTTGGCGGTTAGTCGGGGCACAGATACGCAGTATTTT
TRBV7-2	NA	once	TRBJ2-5	CASSSPTSPETQYF	TGTGCCAGCAGCTCCCCGACTTCGCCGGAGACCCAGTACTTC
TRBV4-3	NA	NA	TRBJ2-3	CASSQDWAGGTRTDTQYF	TGCGCCAGCAGCCAAGATTGGGCAGGGGGGACCCGCACAGATACGCAGTATTTT
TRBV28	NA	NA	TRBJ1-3	CASRKSSGNTIYF	TGTGCCAGCAGGAAGAGCTCTGGAAACACCATATATTTT